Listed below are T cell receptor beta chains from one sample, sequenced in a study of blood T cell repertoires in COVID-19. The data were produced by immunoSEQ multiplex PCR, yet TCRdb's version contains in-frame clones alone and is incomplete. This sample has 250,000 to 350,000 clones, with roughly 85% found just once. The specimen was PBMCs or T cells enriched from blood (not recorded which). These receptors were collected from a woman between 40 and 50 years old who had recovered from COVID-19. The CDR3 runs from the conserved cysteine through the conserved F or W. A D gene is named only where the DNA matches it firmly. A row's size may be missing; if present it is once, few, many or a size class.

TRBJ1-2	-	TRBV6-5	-	CASRDNSDYGYTF	TGTGCCAGCCGGGACAATTCCGACTATGGCTACACCTTC
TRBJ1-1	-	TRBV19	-	CASSNVDAGPKAFF	TGTGCCAGTAGTAACGTAGACGCGGGGCCGAAAGCTTTCTTT
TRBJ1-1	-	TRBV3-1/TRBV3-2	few	CASSLRGGTEAFF	TGTGCCAGCAGCCTTCGGGGAGGCACTGAAGCTTTCTTT
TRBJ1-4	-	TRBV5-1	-	CASSSLGLDANEKLFF	TGCGCCAGCAGCTCCTTGGGACTCGACGCGAATGAAAAACTGTTTTTT
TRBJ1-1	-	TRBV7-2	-	CASSLRFGGDSHTEAFF	TGTGCCAGCAGCTTGAGGTTTGGTGGCGACAGCCACACTGAAGCTTTCTTT
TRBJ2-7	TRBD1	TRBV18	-	CASSQGAFSEQYF	TGTGCCAGCTCACAGGGGGCGTTCTCCGAGCAGTACTTC
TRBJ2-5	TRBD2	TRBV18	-	CASSPYLVTSGGQETQYF	TGTGCCAGCTCACCCTATCTTGTGACTAGCGGGGGTCAAGAGACCCAGTACTTC
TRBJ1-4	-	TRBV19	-	CASSIRAGAATNEKLFF	TGTGCCAGTAGTATACGGGCAGGGGCCGCAACTAATGAAAAACTGTTTTTT
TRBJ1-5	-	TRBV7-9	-	CASSTGQNQPQHF	TGTGCCAGCAGCACCGGACAGAACCAGCCCCAGCATTTT
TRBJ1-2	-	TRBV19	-	CASSRGGASGYTF	TGTGCCAGTAGTCGAGGGGGGGCGAGTGGCTACACCTTC
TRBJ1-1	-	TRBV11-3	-	CASSLDRVTEAFF	TGTGCCAGCAGCTTAGACCGTGTCACTGAAGCTTTCTTT
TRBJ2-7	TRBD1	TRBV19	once	CASASDRAHEQYF	TGTGCCAGTGCCTCAGACAGGGCCCACGAGCAGTACTTC
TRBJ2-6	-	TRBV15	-	CATREDGETGANVLTF	TGTGCCACCAGGGAAGACGGGGAAACTGGGGCCAACGTCCTGACTTTC
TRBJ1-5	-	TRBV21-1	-	CASSKARGTDNKTPNQPQHF	TGTGCCAGCAGCAAAGCTCGGGGGACTGACAACAAAACCCCGAATCAGCCCCAGCATTTT
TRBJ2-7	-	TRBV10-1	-	CASSELWAHPDEQYF	TGCGCCAGCAGTGAGTTGTGGGCGCATCCCGACGAGCAGTACTTC
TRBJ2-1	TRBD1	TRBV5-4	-	CASSPQDRGHNEQFF	TGTGCCAGCAGCCCGCAGGACAGGGGTCACAATGAGCAGTTCTTC
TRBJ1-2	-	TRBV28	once	CASTGRGNYGYTF	TGTGCCAGCACCGGGCGGGGCAACTATGGCTACACCTTC
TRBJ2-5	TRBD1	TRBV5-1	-	CASSKTRTGRETQYF	TGCGCCAGCAGCAAAACCCGGACAGGGAGGGAGACCCAGTACTTC
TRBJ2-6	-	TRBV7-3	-	CASSLTSPGANVLTF	TGTGCCAGCAGCTTAACGAGTCCCGGGGCCAACGTCCTGACTTTC
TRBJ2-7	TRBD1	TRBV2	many	CASSEGTGGFYEQYF	TGTGCCAGCAGTGAGGGGACAGGGGGCTTTTACGAGCAGTACTTC
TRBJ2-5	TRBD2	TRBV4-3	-	CASSQLAGGKTQYF	TGCGCCAGCAGCCAACTAGCGGGAGGAAAGACCCAGTACTTC
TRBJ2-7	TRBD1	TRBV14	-	CASSQTGTGRYEQYF	TGTGCCAGCAGCCAAACCGGGACAGGGCGGTACGAGCAGTACTTC
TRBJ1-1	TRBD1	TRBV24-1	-	CAVRDRGSDEAFF	TGTGCCGTTAGGGACAGGGGATCCGATGAAGCTTTCTTT
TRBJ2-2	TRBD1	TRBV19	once	CASSPQGTVRGGELFF	TGTGCCAGTAGTCCTCAGGGGACAGTTCGAGGCGGGGAGCTGTTTTTT
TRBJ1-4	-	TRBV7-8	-	CASSLRQTNEKLFF	TGTGCCAGCAGCTTGAGACAGACTAATGAAAAACTGTTTTTT
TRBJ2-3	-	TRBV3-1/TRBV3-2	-	CASSQAGTHSTDTQYF	TGTGCCAGCAGCCAGGCCGGGACACACAGCACAGATACGCAGTATTTT
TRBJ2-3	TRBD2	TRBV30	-	CVQGASGTADTQYF	TGTGTCCAAGGGGCTAGCGGGACGGCAGATACGCAGTATTTT
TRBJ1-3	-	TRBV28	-	CASSQQGGSGNTIYF	TGTGCCAGCAGTCAACAAGGGGGTTCTGGAAACACCATATATTTT
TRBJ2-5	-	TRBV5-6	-	CASSLKQYQETQYF	TGTGCCAGCAGCTTGAAACAGTACCAAGAGACCCAGTACTTC
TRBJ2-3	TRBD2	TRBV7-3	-	CASSRTNSRGGTDTQYF	TGTGCCAGCAGCCGAACCAACAGCCGGGGGGGCACAGATACGCAGTATTTT
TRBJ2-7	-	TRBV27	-	CASSVREGAYEQYF	TGTGCCAGCAGTGTTCGTGAGGGGGCCTACGAGCAGTACTTC
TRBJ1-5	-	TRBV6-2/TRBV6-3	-	CASSPRGWGNQPQHF	TGTGCCAGCAGCCCGAGGGGGTGGGGCAATCAGCCCCAGCATTTT
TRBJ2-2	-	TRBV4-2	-	CASSQELVARTGELFF	TGTGCCAGCAGCCAAGAATTAGTAGCTCGTACCGGGGAGCTGTTTTTT
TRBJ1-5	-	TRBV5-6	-	CASSLFQGPSNQPQHF	TGTGCCAGCAGCTTGTTTCAGGGGCCTAGCAATCAGCCCCAGCATTTT
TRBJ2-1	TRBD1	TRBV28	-	CASSAGQGPYNEQFF	TGTGCCAGCAGTGCCGGACAGGGCCCCTACAATGAGCAGTTCTTC
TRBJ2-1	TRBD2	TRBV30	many	CAWSEREYNEQFF	TGTGCCTGGAGTGAGCGGGAGTACAATGAGCAGTTCTTC
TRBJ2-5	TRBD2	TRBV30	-	CAWKGTTGAQETQYF	TGTGCCTGGAAGGGGACTACAGGAGCCCAAGAGACCCAGTACTTC
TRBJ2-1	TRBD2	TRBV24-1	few	CATSEPTSGPGADNEQFF	TGTGCCACCAGTGAACCGACTAGCGGGCCAGGGGCGGACAATGAGCAGTTCTTC
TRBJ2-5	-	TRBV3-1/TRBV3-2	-	CASSQDRGSRGNQYF	TGTGCCAGCAGCCAAGATCGGGGCTCCAGGGGTAACCAGTACTTC
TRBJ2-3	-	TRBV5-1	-	CASRWDITDTQYF	TGCGCCAGCAGATGGGACATCACAGATACGCAGTATTTT
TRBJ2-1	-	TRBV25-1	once	CASSKQAYNEQFF	TGTGCCAGCAGTAAACAGGCCTACAATGAGCAGTTCTTC
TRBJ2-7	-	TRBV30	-	CAWTTGSPYEQYF	TGTGCCTGGACAACAGGGAGTCCCTACGAGCAGTACTTC
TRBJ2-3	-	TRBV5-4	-	CASSLGWRGATDTQYF	TGTGCCAGCAGCTTGGGATGGCGGGGTGCCACAGATACGCAGTATTTT
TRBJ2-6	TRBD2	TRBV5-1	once	CASNSGGYSGANVLTF	TGCGCCAGCAACAGCGGGGGTTACTCTGGGGCCAACGTCCTGACTTTC
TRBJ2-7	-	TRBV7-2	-	CASSPSGGNPYEQYF	TGTGCCAGCAGCCCCTCCGGGGGAAACCCCTACGAGCAGTACTTC
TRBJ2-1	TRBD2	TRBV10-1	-	CASSLTSGSDEQFF	TGCGCCAGCAGCCTGACTAGCGGGAGTGATGAGCAGTTCTTC
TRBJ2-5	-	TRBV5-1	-	CASSYDRPAQETQYF	TGCGCCAGCAGTTATGACAGGCCCGCCCAAGAGACCCAGTACTTC